Below, one T cell receptor (beta chain) is given with its context. Its specificity is unknown. This entry belongs to a study of vaccination effects on CD4 cells after COVID-19. Libraries were prepared by immunoSEQ multiplex PCR; TCRdb keeps only in-frame clonotypes and omits some of them. The top ten clones hold roughly a quarter of a sample with roughly 11,000 clones, 65% to 75% of them seen once. Antigen-specific CD4+ T cell clonotypes were called by their expansion after viral peptide-pool culture in ViraFEST. Culturing for around ten days preceded CD4+ T cell isolation. All vaccine recipients tested negative for nucleocapsid antibodies and had never contracted SARS-CoV-2 infection. It was with 10 IU/ml IL-2 and about 10 ug/ml peptides that about 2 million PBMC per well were cultured. Study-level findings and limits: In the late period after vaccination, infection- and vaccine-induced clones contracted markedly.

The starting material was CD4+ T cells from PBMCs cultured with HCoV-229E spike peptides, obtained before COVID-19 vaccination. The clonotype originates from a human donor who received a COVID-19 vaccine.

The CDR3 is CASRTTSGSPNEQYF. For the CDR3, the DNA is TGTGCCAGCAGAACCACTAGCGGGAGTCCGAACGAGCAGTACTTC. The chain carries TRBV6-6 and TRBJ2-7; the match to TRBD2 covers 11 bases. J gave up 5 bases and V 6 bases, and 9 bases lay outside the gene matches. The CDR3 sequence is 15 residues long. The germline gives CDR1 MNHNY, CDR2 SVGAGI (reference sequence).